This T cell receptor (beta chain) was observed in a study of neurological immune-mediated disorders. About the study: Secondary progressive disease was present in 3, and relapsing-remitting disease in around 31, of the roughly 35 multiple sclerosis patients. Points from the study as a whole: Among 34 multiple sclerosis patients, 18 had repertoires that phylogenetic grouping placed in one related-CDR3 cluster, a possible signature.

The J segment lost 10 bases and the V segment lost 3 bases, leaving 13 bases of the junction unmatched. Germline V gene sequence: CDR1 SGHRS, CDR2 YFSETQ. There are 16 residues in the CDR3. cDNA was made by 5'RACE with 10-nucleotide random UMIs. TCRdb called the 5' RACE reads again in MiXCR, with one record for every CDR3 protein. The table shows 84,000 or so distinct CDR3 sequences, with 4.3% occurring only once. At least ten counts were recorded for this clonotype. The antigen is undetermined. Time point: longitudinal time-point 3. The unsorted libraries were produced from 2 million PBMCs held at -80 C.

The clonotype originates from a woman aged 55-75 years with multiple sclerosis. The chain is built from TRBV5-1 and TRBJ1-6; 7 bases map to TRBD1. The sequencing sample was made of PBMCs. The CDR3 bases are TGCGCCAGCAGCTCGGCCACCGGGACAGCTCTCTCACCCCTCCACTTT. Translated: CASSSATGTALSPLHF.